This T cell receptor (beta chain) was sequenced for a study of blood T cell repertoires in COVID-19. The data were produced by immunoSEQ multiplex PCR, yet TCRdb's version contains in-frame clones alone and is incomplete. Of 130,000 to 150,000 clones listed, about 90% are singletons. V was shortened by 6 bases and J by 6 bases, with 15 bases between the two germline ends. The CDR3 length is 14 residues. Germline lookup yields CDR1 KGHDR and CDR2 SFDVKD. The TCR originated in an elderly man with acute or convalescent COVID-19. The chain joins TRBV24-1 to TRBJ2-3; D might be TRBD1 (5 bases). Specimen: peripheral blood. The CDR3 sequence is CATSSPGWGDTQYF. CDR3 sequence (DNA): TGTGCCACCAGTAGCCCTGGTTGGGGCGATACGCAGTATTTT.